This passage covers 28 T cell receptor beta chains from one sample sequenced in a study of CD8 T cells in Susac syndrome. cDNA came from about 0.5 to 1 ug RNA primed by random hexamers. Each CDR3 protein is one row after TCRdb ran MiXCR on the immunoSEQ multiplex PCR reads. This sample has fewer than 350,000 distinct CDR3 sequences, with approximately 85% found just once. Sequencing was performed on CD8+ T cells from PBMCs. The source of these receptors is a human donor with multiple sclerosis.

The chain couples TRBV7-2 to TRBJ1-1; 8 bases map to TRBD1. This CDR3 has 17 residues. The V gene end was trimmed by 1 base and the J gene end by 0 bases; junction bases not matched to a gene: 7. CDR1 is SGHTA and CDR2 is FQGNSA in the germline V gene. CDR3 region: CASSLVFQGAMNTEAFF. CDR3 bases: TGTGCCAGCAGCTTAGTTTTTCAGGGGGCAATGAACACTGAAGCTTTCTTT.

The gene calls are TRBV28 and TRBJ2-7, with D possibly matching TRBD1 (5 bases). This CDR3 spans 15 amino acids. The ends were cut back, 4 bases at V and 1 base at J, with 14 bases in the middle. The germline V gene has CDR1 MDHEN and CDR2 SYDVKM. CDR3 amino acids: CASSWGSGGSYEQYF. CDR3 in DNA: TGTGCCAGCAGTTGGGGCTCGGGCGGATCCTACGAGCAGTACTTC. Drawing the rest from reference TRBV28 and TRBJ2-7, the complete variable domain is DVKVTQSSRYLVKRTGEKVFLECVQDMDHENMFWYRQDPGLGLRLIYFSYDVKMKEKGDIPEGYSVSREKKERFSLILESASTNQTSMYLCASSWGSGGSYEQYFGPGTRLTVT.

This sequence joins TRBV15 and TRBJ1-2, with 10 bases identical to TRBD1. The V gene end was trimmed by 0 bases and the J gene end by 8 bases; junction bases not matched to a gene: 3. In germline, CDR1 is LNHNV, CDR2 YYDKDF (reference sequence). This CDR3 has 14 residues. The CDR3 nucleotides are TGTGCCACCAGCAGAGAAGGGACAGGGGAAGGCTACACCTTC. Amino acid sequence: CATSREGTGEGYTF. Using reference TRBV15 and TRBJ1-2 for the parts outside the CDR3, the full variable domain is DAMVIQNPRYQVTQFGKPVTLSCSQTLNHNVMYWYQQKSSQAPKLLFHYYDKDFNNEADTPDNFQSRRPNTSFCFLDIRSPGLGDTAMYLCATSREGTGEGYTFGSGTRLTVV.

The V and J genes are TRBV14 and TRBJ2-1; the D gene is possibly TRBD2 (6 bases). The germline CDR1 and CDR2 sequences are SGHDN and FVKESK. V was shortened by 2 bases and J by 4 bases, with 12 bases between the two germline ends. The CDR3 runs 15 residues. This CDR3 is CASSQWRASYNEQFF. The CDR3 DNA sequence: TGTGCCAGCAGCCAATGGAGGGCCTCTTACAATGAGCAGTTCTTC.

The chain is built from TRBV11-2 and TRBJ2-3; D possibly uses TRBD1 or TRBD2 (5 bases each). The V gene lost 5 bases and the J gene lost 6 bases, with 15 bases spanning the gap. The germline CDR1 and CDR2 sequences are SGHAT and FQNNGV. The CDR3 consists of 14 residues. The CDR3 here is CASSPWDQPDTQYF. CDR3 nucleotide sequence: TGTGCCAGCAGCCCTTGGGACCAGCCGGATACGCAGTATTTT.

The chain uses TRBV12-3 or TRBV12-4 and TRBJ2-7, with D unclear. V was shortened by 4 bases and J by 0 bases, with 10 bases between the two germline ends. The CDR3 spans 14 residues. The CDR3 DNA reads TGTGCCAGCAGTTCCGCGTCGAGCTCCTACGAGCAGTACTTC. Amino acid sequence: CASSSASSSYEQYF.

J is TRBJ1-1 and V is TRBV20-1; 9 bases line up with TRBD1. From germline, CDR1 is DFQATT and CDR2 SNEGSKA (reference sequence). V lost 0 bases to trimming and J lost 0 bases; unmatched junction nucleotides: 2. This CDR3 is built from 15 residues. This CDR3 is CSARDGTGMNTEAFF. In DNA, the CDR3 is TGCAGTGCTAGAGATGGGACAGGGATGAACACTGAAGCTTTCTTT.

There are a few counts of this clonotype. This chain connects TRBV29-1 to TRBJ1-1; D gene uncertain. This CDR3 spans 12 amino acids. Looked up from germline, CDR1 is SQVTM and CDR2 is ANQGSEA. V lost 4 bases to trimming and J lost 1 base, with 7 bases between them. CDR3 protein: CSVGGKNTEAFF. CDR3 sequence (DNA): TGCAGCGTTGGAGGCAAGAACACTGAAGCTTTCTTT.

The chain recombines TRBV2 with TRBJ1-1; D not certain. V dropped 6 bases and J dropped 1 base, with 15 bases sitting between them. Per the germline V gene, CDR1 is SNHLY and CDR2 is FYNNEI. The CDR3 sequence is 15 residues long. CDR3 in amino acids: CASRRVIPSNTEAFF. CDR3 DNA sequence: TGTGCCAGCAGACGGGTCATACCTTCGAACACTGAAGCTTTCTTT.

This chain connects TRBV14 to TRBJ2-1, with 10 bases aligning to TRBD2. Germline V lookup: CDR1 SGHDN, CDR2 FVKESK. The V and J ends lost 2 bases and 8 bases, in that order; junction bases with no gene match: 9. This CDR3 is built from 16 residues. DNA for the CDR3: TGTGCCAGCAGCCAACGGGCTAGCGGGAGATACCATGAGCAGTTCTTC. Amino acid sequence: CASSQRASGRYHEQFF.

The V gene is TRBV11-2, the J gene TRBJ2-7; a weak D match, TRBD2 (5 bases). Germline CDR1 and CDR2: SGHAT and FQNNGV. The CDR3 consists of 16 residues. The V end was cut by 5 bases, the J end by 0 bases, with 17 bases between. The DNA for the CDR3 is TGTGCCAGCAGCCACCACGCAGCGGACGGCTCCTACGAGCAGTACTTC. Protein sequence: CASSHHAADGSYEQYF.

V and J are TRBV20-1 and TRBJ2-2; 10 bases map to TRBD2. The CDR3 is 14 residues long. Germline values: CDR1 DFQATT, CDR2 SNEGSKA (reference sequence). V dropped 5 bases and J dropped 6; count of bases not matched to a gene: 6. The DNA of the CDR3 is TGCAGTGCTGGGACTAGCGTGGTTCCCGGGGAGCTGTTTTTT. This codes for CSAGTSVVPGELFF.

This clonotype is a singleton in its sample. This chain links TRBV30 with TRBJ2-3; 9 bases fit TRBD1. Trimming removed 3 bases from V and 2 bases from J; junction bases left unmatched: 6. Germline assignment: CDR1 GTSNPN and CDR2 SVGIG (reference sequence). This CDR3 has 15 amino acids. The CDR3 loop is CAWRTGTGLTDTQYF. For the CDR3, the DNA is TGTGCCTGGAGGACCGGGACAGGGCTCACAGATACGCAGTATTTT.

The chain employs TRBV7-2 and TRBJ1-2; a weak D match, TRBD1 (6 bases). CDR1 and CDR2 from the germline V gene are SGHTA and FQGNSA. The CDR3 sequence is 16 residues long. The ends were cut back, 1 base at V and 2 bases at J, with 14 bases in the middle. The CDR3 loop reads CASSLGPQGINYGYTF. DNA for the CDR3: TGTGCCAGCAGCTTAGGGCCCCAGGGGATCAACTATGGCTACACCTTC. The full variable domain, completed using reference TRBV7-2 and TRBJ1-2, is GAGVSQSPSNKVTEKGKDVELRCDPISGHTALYWYRQSLGQGLEFLIYFQGNSAPDKSGLPSDRFSAERTGGSVSTLTIQRTQQEDSAVYLCASSLGPQGINYGYTFGSGTRLTVV.

This sequence joins TRBV6-2 or TRBV6-3 and TRBJ1-5; D possibly corresponds to TRBD1 (5 bases). Trimming pared 4 bases from V and 4 bases from J, leaving 14 bases between. Germline V CDR1 and CDR2: MNHEY, SVGEGT. The CDR3 runs to 15 residues. The CDR3 sequence: CASSSARGWNQPQHF. The CDR3 nucleotides read TGTGCCAGCAGTTCCGCGAGGGGCTGGAATCAGCCCCAGCATTTT.

CDR3 coding DNA: TGCGCCAGCTCCAAGCCAGGAGGGACTAACTATGGCTACACCTTC. It codes for CASSKPGGTNYGYTF. The chain employs TRBV10-2 and TRBJ1-2; D gene uncertain. The CDR3 runs 15 residues. From germline, CDR1 is WSHSY and CDR2 SAAADI. Trimming took 8 bases from V and 0 from J, leaving 16 bases between them.

The chain couples TRBV25-1 to TRBJ2-7, with D maybe TRBD1 (6 bases). The CDR3 spans 14 residues. With 3 bases removed from V and 6 bases from J, the gap between germline ends came to 15 bases. The germline V gene has CDR1 MGHDK and CDR2 SYGVNS. The CDR3 is CASSDRDTKLEQYF. The CDR3 coding sequence is TGTGCCAGCAGTGACCGGGACACCAAACTCGAGCAGTACTTC.

This chain connects TRBV9 to TRBJ2-7; D ambiguous. V was clipped by 4 bases and J by 4 bases, with 9 bases between them. Germline V gene sequence: CDR1 SGDLS, CDR2 YYNGEE. This CDR3 has 12 amino acids. The CDR3 is CASSQPGYEQYF. The CDR3 region has the DNA TGTGCCAGCAGCCAGCCTGGTTACGAGCAGTACTTC.

J is TRBJ1-2 and V is TRBV5-1; the D gene is possibly TRBD1 (5 bases). V lost 4 bases and J lost 4, with 26 bases in between. The CDR3 spans 18 residues. In germline, CDR1 is SGHRS, CDR2 YFSETQ. Here the CDR3 reads CASSRLHYRALGAYGYTF. CDR3 coding DNA: TGCGCCAGCAGCCGCCTCCATTACCGGGCCCTAGGGGCCTATGGCTACACCTTC.

The J gene is TRBJ2-7, the V gene TRBV30; a possible D gene is TRBD2 (5 bases). CDR1 and CDR2 (germline): GTSNPN, SVGIG (reference sequence). The V gene lost 5 bases and the J gene lost 3 bases, with 17 bases spanning the gap. This CDR3 has 14 amino acids. CDR3 in amino acids: CAWDGSSSIYEQYF. CDR3 bases: TGTGCCTGGGACGGGTCTAGCTCGATCTACGAGCAGTACTTC.

The chain is built from TRBV4-1 and TRBJ2-7; 7 bases are a match to TRBD1. V lost 0 bases and J lost 2; bases outside the gene matches: 10. The CDR3 has 17 amino acids. In germline, CDR1 is MGHRA, CDR2 YSYEKL. CDR3 loop: CASSQDPETGLTYEQYF. The CDR3 nucleotides read TGCGCCAGCAGCCAAGATCCGGAGACAGGGCTTACCTACGAGCAGTACTTC.

The V gene is TRBV28, the J gene TRBJ1-4; 7 bases are shared with TRBD1. The CDR3 extends over 15 amino acids. V lost 6 bases to trimming and J lost 8 bases; unmatched junction nucleotides: 12. Germline CDR1 MDHEN, CDR2 SYDVKM. CDR3 protein: CASSPVEGAWEKLFF. The CDR3 DNA sequence: TGTGCCAGCAGCCCCGTTGAGGGGGCCTGGGAAAAACTGTTTTTT.

The chain has TRBV7-8 and TRBJ2-1; D is unclear. This CDR3 comprises 16 residues. V gave up 0 bases and J gave up 0 bases, with 9 bases separating them. The germline gives CDR1 SGHVS, CDR2 FQNEAQ. The chain's CDR3 is CASSLALGNSYNEQFF. The CDR3 nucleotides are TGTGCCAGCAGCTTAGCGTTAGGGAACTCCTACAATGAGCAGTTCTTC.

In DNA, the CDR3 is TGTGCCAGCAGCTTAGCCAGCATTCAGTACTTC. Encoded protein: CASSLASIQYF. V usage is TRBV5-6 and J usage is TRBJ2-4; no reliable D call. Trimming stripped 2 bases from V and 9 bases from J, with 6 bases between. The CDR3 sequence is 11 residues long. CDR1 is SGHDT and CDR2 is YYEEEE in the germline V gene.

The J gene is TRBJ2-1, the V gene TRBV29-1; D unresolved. Trimming removed 6 bases from V and 5 bases from J, with 5 bases in between. This CDR3 region has 10 residues. Germline CDR1 and CDR2: SQVTM and ANQGSEA. The CDR3 nucleotides are TGCAGCGTCCAAGACAATGAGCAGTTCTTC. Protein: CSVQDNEQFF.

The chain couples TRBV12-3 or TRBV12-4 to TRBJ2-5; D is unclear. The CDR3 loop spans 12 amino acids. Trimming shortened V by 1 base and J by 5 bases, and 5 bases separated the two germline ends. The CDR3 region has the DNA TGTGCCAGCAGTTTAGAAGCGGAGACCCAGTACTTC. Translating gives CASSLEAETQYF.

This chain links TRBV24-1 with TRBJ1-1, with a weak D call TRBD1 (5 bases). The ends were cut back, 9 bases at V and 1 base at J, with 11 bases in the middle. CDR3 size: 13 residues. CDR1 KGHDR and CDR2 SFDVKD come from the germline V gene. The CDR3 DNA sequence: TGTGCCACCCGAGGAGGACAGAACACTGAAGCTTTCTTT. This sequence encodes CATRGGQNTEAFF.

V gene TRBV28 combines with J gene TRBJ1-2, with 7 bases matching TRBD1. V trimming: 6 bases; J trimming: 5 bases; junction bases outside the gene matches: 9. The germline gives CDR1 MDHEN, CDR2 SYDVKM. The CDR3 has 14 amino acids. CDR3 region: CASSPSGQLYGYTF. The CDR3, as DNA: TGTGCCAGCAGCCCATCGGGACAGCTATATGGCTACACCTTC.